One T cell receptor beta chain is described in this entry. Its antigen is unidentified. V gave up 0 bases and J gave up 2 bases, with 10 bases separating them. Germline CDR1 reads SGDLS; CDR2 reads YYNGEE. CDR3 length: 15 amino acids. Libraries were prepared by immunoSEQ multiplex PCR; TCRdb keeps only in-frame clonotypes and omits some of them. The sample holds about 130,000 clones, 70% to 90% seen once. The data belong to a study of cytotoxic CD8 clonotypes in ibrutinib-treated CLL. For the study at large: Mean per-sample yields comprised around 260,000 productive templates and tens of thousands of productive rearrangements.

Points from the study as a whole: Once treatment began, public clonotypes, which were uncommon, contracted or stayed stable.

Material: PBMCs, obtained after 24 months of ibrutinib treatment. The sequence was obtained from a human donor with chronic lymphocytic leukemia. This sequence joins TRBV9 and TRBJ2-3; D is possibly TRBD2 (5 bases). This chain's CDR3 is CASSVGGGNTDTQYF. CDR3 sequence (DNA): TGTGCCAGCAGCGTAGGAGGAGGAAACACAGATACGCAGTATTTT.